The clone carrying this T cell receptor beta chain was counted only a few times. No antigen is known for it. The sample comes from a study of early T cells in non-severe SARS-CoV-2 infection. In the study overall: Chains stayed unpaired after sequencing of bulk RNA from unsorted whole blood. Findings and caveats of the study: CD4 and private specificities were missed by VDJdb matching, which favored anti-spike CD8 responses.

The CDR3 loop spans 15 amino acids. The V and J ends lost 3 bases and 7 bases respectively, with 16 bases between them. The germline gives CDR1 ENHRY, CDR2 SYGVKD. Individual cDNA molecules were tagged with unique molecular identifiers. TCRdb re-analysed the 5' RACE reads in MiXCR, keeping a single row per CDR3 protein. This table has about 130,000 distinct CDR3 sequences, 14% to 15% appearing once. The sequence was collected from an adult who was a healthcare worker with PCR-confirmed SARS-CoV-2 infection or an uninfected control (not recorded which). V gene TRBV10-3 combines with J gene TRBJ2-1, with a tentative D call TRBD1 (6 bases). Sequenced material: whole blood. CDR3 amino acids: CAISEQGGRYNEQFF. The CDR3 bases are TGTGCCATCAGTGAACAGGGCGGACGATATAATGAGCAGTTCTTC.